The source of this T cell receptor beta chain is a study of spatial heterogeneity in lung cancer. General observations from the study: Counts that tracked tumor mutation counts were those of expanded intratumoral alpha and beta TCRs. Ubiquitous expanded TCR counts tracked ubiquitous nonsynonymous mutations, and regional counts tracked regional ones.

By share, this clonotype counts as medium-sized. What it binds is not known. Sample time point: sample taken at primary tumor resection. Unsorted whole RNA samples from tumor, nontumor lung or frozen PBMC were sequenced. All TCR cDNA molecules were individually tagged with a unique molecular identifier. Each CDR3 protein gets one entry after TCRdb re-called the 5' RACE reads with MiXCR. This table holds fewer than 7,000 distinct CDR3 sequences, roughly 13% found once. The length of the CDR3 is 18 residues. V was cut by 4 bases and J by 2 bases, with 21 bases left in between. Germline lookup yields CDR1 SGDLS and CDR2 YYNGEE.

V and J are TRBV9 and TRBJ2-2; D may be TRBD1 (6 bases). The source of this sequence is a male donor with early-stage non-small cell lung cancer. The material was lung tumor tissue, obtained at surgery. CDR3 sequence: CASSHEVTRTANTGELFF. The CDR3 DNA reads TGTGCCAGCAGCCACGAGGTTACTAGGACAGCAAACACCGGGGAGCTGTTTTTT.